These 20 T cell receptor beta chains were sequenced from one sample in a study of T cells in Graves' hyperthyroidism and ophthalmopathy. The investigators amplified TCR beta CDR3 regions from RNA transcripts. TCR CDR3 regions were first amplified by RT-PCR with HTBI primers. Each CDR3 protein is one row after TCRdb ran MiXCR on the multiplex PCR reads. The top ten clones hold about 8.9% of a sample with about 840,000 distinct CDR3 sequences, approximately 40% of them seen once. The specimen was blood. These receptor sequences come from a man aged 18 to 30 with Graves' hyperthyroidism.

The chain combines TRBV10-3 with TRBJ1-2, with D uncertain. The V end lost 3 bases, the J end lost 8 bases, and 13 bases lay between the germline ends. The CDR3 has 13 residues. Per the germline V gene, CDR1 is ENHRY and CDR2 is SYGVKD. CDR3 sequence (DNA): TGTGCCATCAGTGACTCCTTGGCGGGGGGCTACACCTTC. It yields the protein CAISDSLAGGYTF.

Ten or more counts support this clonotype. The chain is built from TRBV29-1 and TRBJ1-2; 10 bases fit TRBD1. Germline V gives CDR1 SQVTM, CDR2 ANQGSEA. This CDR3 spans 12 amino acids. With 6 bases clipped from V and 9 bases from J, the junction kept 7 bases outside the gene matches. The DNA for the CDR3 is TGCAGCGTAGTGGGACAGGGGATAAGCTACACCTTC. This gives the protein CSVVGQGISYTF.

This clonotype came up a few times. J is TRBJ2-5 and V is TRBV12-3 or TRBV12-4; the match to TRBD2 covers 11 bases. The CDR3 covers 16 residues. V shed 6 bases and J 5 bases; nucleotides not matched to a gene: 11. The chain's CDR3 is CASSPGLAGGWETQYF. CDR3 bases: TGTGCCAGCAGCCCAGGGCTAGCGGGGGGTTGGGAGACCCAGTACTTC.

This rearrangement joins TRBV7-6 to TRBJ2-7, with D possibly TRBD1 on 6 matching bases. The CDR3 loop spans 14 amino acids. Germline CDR1 and CDR2: SGHVS and FNYEAQ. Between the trimmed V and J ends, which lost 5 bases and 3 bases, there was a span of 14 bases. This CDR3 reads CASSRGGEGYEQYF. The CDR3 DNA sequence: TGTGCCAGCAGCAGAGGGGGTGAGGGCTACGAGCAGTACTTC.

This clonotype was counted a few times. The gene calls are TRBV7-9 and TRBJ1-2, with D possibly matching TRBD1 (6 bases). Germline assignment: CDR1 SEHNR and CDR2 FQNEAQ (reference sequence). The germline V and J ends were trimmed by 4 bases and 6 bases, with 21 bases remaining between them. The CDR3 runs 16 residues. CDR3 coding DNA: TGTGCCAGCAGCTCTCAGACCCGGGGGGGGCTGAATGGCTACACCTTC. Its protein is CASSSQTRGGLNGYTF.

V gene TRBV29-1 combines with J gene TRBJ2-2; 7 nucleotides line up with TRBD1. This CDR3 has 12 residues. Germline trimming cut 8 bases from V and 7 bases from J; bases unmatched to any gene: 7. Germline CDR1 SQVTM, CDR2 ANQGSEA. The CDR3 spells CSPGQDSGELFF. The CDR3 DNA follows: TGCAGCCCTGGACAGGACAGCGGGGAGCTGTTTTTT.

This clonotype was seen many times. The V gene is TRBV10-3, the J gene TRBJ1-5, with TRBD1 identical over 7 bases. CDR3 length equals 12 residues. With V trimmed by 10 bases and J by 4 bases, 4 bases remained unmatched. The germline V gene encodes CDR1 ENHRY and CDR2 SYGVKD. The CDR3 region has the DNA TGTGCCACCGGGACAGCTAATCAGCCCCAGCATTTT. It specifies CATGTANQPQHF.

The V and J genes are TRBV7-9 and TRBJ1-1; D is perhaps TRBD1 (5 bases). V gave up 5 bases and J gave up 4 bases, with 23 bases separating them. CDR1 is SEHNR and CDR2 is FQNEAQ in the germline V gene (reference sequence). The CDR3 contains 17 residues. The CDR3 DNA follows: TGTGCCAGCAGCCAAGTGGTACTAGCGGGAGGGACCACTGAAGCTTTCTTT. Translating it yields CASSQVVLAGGTTEAFF.

This clonotype was seen only a few times. This sequence joins TRBV5-6 and TRBJ1-5, with D unclear. In germline, CDR1 is SGHDT, CDR2 YYEEEE. The CDR3 has 14 amino acids. V was shortened by 3 bases and J by 3 bases, with 10 bases between the two germline ends. The CDR3: CASSSGLINQPQHF. In nucleotides, the CDR3 is TGTGCCAGCAGCTCAGGACTGATCAATCAGCCCCAGCATTTT. The full variable domain, its missing parts supplied by reference TRBV5-6 and TRBJ1-5, is DAGVTQSPTHLIKTRGQQVTLRCSPKSGHDTVSWYQQALGQGPQFIFQYYEEEERQRGNFPDRFSGHQFPNYSSELNVNALLLGDSALYLCASSSGLINQPQHFGDGTRLSIL.

This chain connects TRBV7-2 to TRBJ2-5; 8 nucleotides line up with TRBD1. This CDR3 has 16 amino acids. The junction had 12 bases not matched to a gene; V was cut back by 5 bases and J by 4 bases. Germline assignment: CDR1 SGHTA and CDR2 FQGNSA. The chain's CDR3 is CASSDQTGQGGETQYF. CDR3 coding DNA: TGTGCCAGCAGCGATCAAACCGGACAGGGAGGAGAGACCCAGTACTTC.

CDR3 sequence: CASSRDDISNQPQHF. The CDR3 DNA reads TGTGCCAGCAGTCGTGACGACATTAGCAATCAGCCCCAGCATTTT. The chain is built from TRBV2 and TRBJ1-5; D gene unclear. The length of the CDR3 is 15 residues. Germline V lookup: CDR1 SNHLY, CDR2 FYNNEI. Trimming took off 5 bases at V and 0 bases at J, with 11 bases between the two ends. The whole variable domain, remainder taken from reference TRBV2 and TRBJ1-5, is EPEVTQTPSHQVTQMGQEVILRCVPISNHLYFYWYRQILGQKVEFLVSFYNNEISEKSEIFDDQFSVERPDGSNFTLKIRSTKLEDSAMYFCASSRDDISNQPQHFGDGTRLSIL.

This clonotype was seen many times. The chain couples TRBV7-3 to TRBJ1-3, with a weak D call TRBD1 (5 bases). V gave up 5 bases and J gave up 1 base, with 9 bases separating them. This CDR3 comprises 14 residues. CDR1 SGHTA and CDR2 FQGTGA come from the germline V gene. The CDR3 nucleotides read TGTGCCAGCAGCCCGGGACTATCTGGAAACACCATATATTTT. It specifies CASSPGLSGNTIYF.

The rearrangement links TRBV29-1 to TRBJ2-5; TRBD2 agrees at 13 bases. Losses at the gene ends were 0 bases for V and 4 bases for J; bases not matched to a gene: 2. CDR3 length: 15 residues. CDR1 and CDR2 (germline): SQVTM, ANQGSEA. CDR3 DNA sequence: TGCAGCGTTGAAGATCGACTAGCGGGAGGAGAGACCCAGTACTTC. Its protein is CSVEDRLAGGETQYF.

The genes are TRBV11-1 and TRBJ2-5; 7 bases map to TRBD1. Germline CDR1 and CDR2: SGHAT and FQDESV (reference sequence). The V and J ends lost 5 bases and 5 bases, in that order; junction bases with no gene match: 14. The CDR3 runs 16 residues. In nucleotides, the CDR3 is TGTGCCAGCAGCGGCCGACTGGGACAGATTGGGGAGACCCAGTACTTC. The encoded protein is CASSGRLGQIGETQYF.

The genes are TRBV10-2 and TRBJ1-5; maybe TRBD1 (5 bases). The CDR3 extends over 14 amino acids. V was clipped by 3 bases and J by 6 bases, with 12 bases between them. Germline loops: CDR1 WSHSY, CDR2 SAAADI. This CDR3 is CASSDKGEVQPQHF. Written as DNA, the CDR3 is TGCGCCAGCAGTGACAAAGGGGAGGTTCAGCCCCAGCATTTT.

A few counts support this clonotype. This chain connects TRBV4-1 to TRBJ1-5, with TRBD1 as a possible D gene (5 bases). CDR1 is MGHRA, CDR2 YSYEKL, per germline. V was clipped by 1 base and J by 0 bases, with 7 bases between them. The CDR3 consists of 15 residues. CDR3 DNA sequence: TGCGCCAGCAGCCAAGTAGGGACTAGCAATCAGCCCCAGCATTTT. Translating it yields CASSQVGTSNQPQHF.

This clonotype occurred a few times. CDR3 region: CASSYSVSLGPTGYEQYF. Written as DNA, the CDR3 is TGTGCCAGCAGTTACTCTGTGTCCTTAGGACCGACCGGCTACGAGCAGTACTTC. This rearrangement joins TRBV9 to TRBJ2-7; D unresolved. The CDR3 consists of 18 residues. Germline CDR1 is SGDLS and CDR2 is YYNGEE. The V gene lost 5 bases and the J gene lost 3 bases, with 27 bases spanning the gap.

As regards this clonotype: Mismatch with germline at one junction end may stem from a read error. This rearrangement joins TRBV12-3 or TRBV12-4 to TRBJ1-1, with a weak D call TRBD1 (5 bases). The CDR3 runs to 14 residues. CDR3 sequence reads: CASRVSGGWAETFF. CDR3 coding DNA: TGTGCCAGCAGGGTCTCGGGGGGTTGGGCTGAAACTTTCTTT.

In this sample, this clonotype turned up a few times. The J gene is TRBJ2-7, the V gene TRBV4-1, with 7 bases matching TRBD1. Trimming cost V 1 base and J 3 bases; bases outside gene matches: 6. The CDR3 covers 15 residues. Germline lookup yields CDR1 MGHRA and CDR2 YSYEKL. The CDR3 here is CASSQGQGSYYEQYF. Here the CDR3 DNA reads TGCGCCAGCAGCCAAGGACAGGGTTCCTACTACGAGCAGTACTTC.

This sequence joins TRBV20-1 and TRBJ1-5; 9 bases align to TRBD1. This CDR3 spans 13 amino acids. Germline V lookup: CDR1 DFQATT, CDR2 SNEGSKA (reference sequence). The CDR3 loop is CRRGQGKGQPQHF. The CDR3 coding sequence is TGCAGGCGCGGACAGGGGAAGGGTCAGCCCCAGCATTTT.